The clone carrying this T cell receptor (beta chain) was observed a few times. These data come from a study of control samples from healthy donors and cancer patients. The CDR3 has 13 amino acids. V was cut by 4 bases and J by 5 bases, with 9 bases left in between. Germline assignment: CDR1 KGHSH and CDR2 LQKENI. Here immunoSEQ multiplex PCR was the method, and the copy in TCRdb shows in-frame clones only, minus some. This sample has just over 80,000 clones; over 85% occur once, and the top ten carry 5.5%. The receptor's source is a man aged 50-59 years in good health. The sequencing input was blood. The chain links TRBV18 to TRBJ2-1; D is unclear. The CDR3 is CASSRNSDNEQFF. In DNA, the CDR3 is TGTGCCAGCTCACGAAACTCGGACAATGAGCAGTTCTTC.